This T cell receptor (beta chain) was sequenced during a study of Graves' ophthalmopathy and Graves' hyperthyroidism. Beta-chain TCR CDR3 regions were amplified from RNA transcripts. Second-round multiplex PCR came after first-round RT-PCR with HTBI primers. TCRdb re-derived calls from the multiplex PCR reads in MiXCR, one entry per CDR3 protein. The sample consists of a few hundred thousand distinct CDR3 sequences, roughly 14% of them appearing once. Patients with other autoimmune diseases, uncontrolled infections, pregnancy or lactation were excluded. General study results and limits: Sensitivity of 65% to 71% and specificity of roughly 72% were achieved by the model that predicted ophthalmopathy progression.

This clonotype has a count of ten or more. Its target is not known. The material sequenced was peripheral blood. The source is a woman under 30 with stable Graves' hyperthyroidism.

CDR3 protein: CASSQNEKQYF. The CDR3, as DNA: TGTGCCAGCAGCCAAAATGAGAAGCAGTACTTC. This chain connects TRBV11-2 to TRBJ2-7, with D hard to call. From germline, CDR1 is SGHAT and CDR2 FQNNGV. The CDR3 covers 11 residues. V lost 5 bases and J 8 bases, leaving 10 bases between the germline ends.